The next 24 T cell receptor beta chains were all read from a single sample in a study of metastatic and nonmetastatic thyroid tumors. All patients were treatment-naive before thyroid surgery. TCRdb reprocessed the PCR reads via MiXCR. Among roughly 30,000 clones, about a sixth were seen once, and the ten largest hold about 10%. Source material: blood. The source is a female donor with papillary thyroid cancer or a benign thyroid nodule (not recorded which). Some clones in this sample may be carry-over from other donors' samples.

This clone was seen ten or more times. V and J are TRBV30 and TRBJ1-6; D not certain. V lost 5 bases to trimming and J lost 7 bases, with 12 bases between them. The length of the CDR3 is 13 residues. Germline assignment: CDR1 GTSNPN and CDR2 SVGIG (reference sequence). The CDR3 sequence is CAWAGPRNSPLHF. CDR3 in DNA: TGTGCCTGGGCCGGGCCCCGGAATTCACCCCTCCACTTT.

The chain uses TRBV7-2 and TRBJ1-1, with a weak D call TRBD1 (5 bases). CDR1 and CDR2 from the germline V gene are SGHTA and FQGNSA. The V gene lost 5 bases and the J gene lost 5 bases, with 12 bases spanning the gap. This CDR3 is 13 amino acids long. CDR3 nucleotides: TGTGCCAGCAGCATTACAGGTGGGACTGAAGCTTTCTTT. Protein product: CASSITGGTEAFF.

In this sample, this clone turned up many times. In nucleotides, the CDR3 is TGTGCCAGCAGTGAATTCCAGTTCTATGGCTACACCTTC. Translated: CASSEFQFYGYTF. The chain employs TRBV25-1 and TRBJ1-2; D gene ambiguous. Trimming removed 1 base at V and 4 bases at J, with 7 bases between. This CDR3 has 13 amino acids. CDR1 and CDR2 from the germline V gene are MGHDK and SYGVNS.

This clone was detected many times. The V gene is TRBV3-1, the J gene TRBJ2-7; D uncertain. The CDR3 spans 14 residues. V was cut by 4 bases and J by 0 bases, with 10 bases left in between. Germline loops: CDR1 LGHDT, CDR2 YNNKEL (reference sequence). As DNA, the CDR3 is TGTGCCAGCAGCCCCCACCCCAGCTCCTACGAGCAGTACTTC. Protein sequence: CASSPHPSSYEQYF.

The chain links TRBV11-2 to TRBJ2-1, with 14 positions matching TRBD2. CDR3 length equals 18 residues. After removal of 5 bases from V and 5 bases from J, the junction contained 11 bases not matched to a gene. Per the germline V gene, CDR1 is SGHAT and CDR2 is FQNNGV. The CDR3 DNA follows: TGTGCCAGCAGCACTAGACTAGCGGGGGGGACTATCCACAATGAGCAGTTCTTC. It codes for CASSTRLAGGTIHNEQFF. Supplemented by reference TRBV11-2 and TRBJ2-1, the full variable domain reads EAGVAQSPRYKIIEKRQSVAFWCNPISGHATLYWYQQILGQGPKLLIQFQNNGVVDDSQLPKDRFSAERLKGVDSTLKIQPAKLEDSAVYLCASSTRLAGGTIHNEQFFGPGTRLTVL.

The chain has TRBV11-1 and TRBJ2-1, with D possibly being TRBD1 (5 bases). The CDR3 loop spans 15 amino acids. CDR1 and CDR2 from the germline V gene are SGHAT and FQDESV (reference sequence). Trimming stripped 6 bases from V and 5 bases from J, with 17 bases between. This CDR3 is CASRGPTVTNNEQFF. CDR3 DNA: TGTGCCAGCAGAGGACCGACAGTCACCAACAATGAGCAGTTCTTC.

The chain joins TRBV5-1 to TRBJ1-2; 7 positions match TRBD1. The CDR3 covers 15 residues. The V gene's germline CDR1 is SGHRS and CDR2 YFSETQ. V was clipped by 1 base and J by 7 bases; unmatched bases: 10. Here the CDR3 DNA reads TGCGCCAGCAGCTTGCAGGGGGTGGCCTCCTGTGGCTACACCTTC. The encoded protein is CASSLQGVASCGYTF.

This chain uses TRBV11-1 with TRBJ2-1; 7 nucleotides match TRBD2. This CDR3 is built from 15 residues. The V gene's germline CDR1 is SGHAT and CDR2 FQDESV (reference sequence). After removal of 0 bases from V and 7 bases from J, the junction contained 6 bases not matched to a gene. Here the CDR3 DNA reads TGTGCCAGCAGCTTAGCCCTAGCGGCAACTAATGAGCAGTTCTTC. This gives the protein CASSLALAATNEQFF.

This clone was recorded at least ten times. This chain uses TRBV2 with TRBJ1-1; 8 bases agree with TRBD1. Trimming removed 6 bases from V and 11 bases from J; junction bases left unmatched: 5. CDR1 SNHLY and CDR2 FYNNEI come from the germline V gene. CDR3 size: 11 residues. CDR3 amino acids: CASSAGGQAFF. The CDR3 DNA reads as TGTGCCAGCAGCGCAGGGGGCCAGGCTTTCTTT.

This clone has ten or more counts. The CDR3 DNA sequence: TGCAGCGTTGCGAGGGGATCCTATGGCTACACCTTC. The encoded protein is CSVARGSYGYTF. This chain joins TRBV29-1 and TRBJ1-2; tentative D call: TRBD1 (5 bases). Germline V gene sequence: CDR1 SQVTM, CDR2 ANQGSEA. The CDR3 runs to 12 residues. Trimming cost V 4 bases and J 4 bases, with 10 bases left between them. The full variable domain, in which reference TRBV29-1 and TRBJ1-2 provide the parts outside the CDR3, is SAVISQKPSRDICQRGTSLTIQCQVDSQVTMMFWYRQQPGQSLTLIATANQGSEATYESGFVIDKFPISRPNLTFSTLTVSNMSPEDSSIYLCSVARGSYGYTFGSGTRLTVV.

The V gene is TRBV9, the J gene TRBJ2-2; 9 nucleotides agree with TRBD1. This CDR3 comprises 17 residues. CDR1 is SGDLS and CDR2 is YYNGEE in the germline V gene. V trimming: 3 bases; J trimming: 3 bases; junction bases outside the gene matches: 9. The CDR3 DNA is TGTGCCAGCAGCGAGAAGCGGGACAGGGAGGACACCGGGGAGCTGTTTTTT. It specifies CASSEKRDREDTGELFF.

This clone has only a few counts. The chain is built from TRBV6-2 or TRBV6-3 and TRBJ2-7; 8 nucleotides line up with TRBD1. The CDR3 is 15 amino acids. The germline CDR1 and CDR2 sequences are MNHEY and SVGEGT. Germline trimming cut 0 bases from V and 5 bases from J; bases unmatched to any gene: 6. The CDR3 spells CASSYSPTGGDEQYF. DNA of the CDR3: TGTGCCAGCAGTTACTCACCCACAGGGGGTGACGAGCAGTACTTC.

This clone turned up a few times. V and J are TRBV6-1 and TRBJ1-5, with D unresolved. This CDR3 is 13 amino acids long. V lost 1 base and J 8 bases, leaving 9 bases between the germline ends. Germline V gene sequence: CDR1 MNHNS, CDR2 SASEGT. The CDR3 nucleotides read TGTGCCAGCAGTGAAGAAAGGAGGGAGCCCCAGCATTTT. Amino acid sequence: CASSEERREPQHF.

The chain couples TRBV20-1 to TRBJ2-1, with 11 nucleotides matching TRBD2. The germline CDR1 and CDR2 sequences are DFQATT and SNEGSKA (reference sequence). V lost 6 bases, J lost 5 bases, and 15 bases stayed unmatched. The CDR3 covers 17 residues. CDR3 amino acids: CSADLRLAGPTDNEQFF. CDR3 in DNA: TGCAGTGCCGATTTACGACTAGCGGGGCCCACAGACAATGAGCAGTTCTTC.

This clone has at least ten counts. V usage is TRBV9 and J usage is TRBJ2-5; TRBD2 matches 10 bases. The CDR3 totals 15 residues. Germline loops: CDR1 SGDLS, CDR2 YYNGEE. V lost 4 bases and J lost 3; bases outside the gene matches: 6. DNA for the CDR3: TGTGCCAGCAGCCCCCGGACTAGCGGAGAAGAGACCCAGTACTTC. Residues: CASSPRTSGEETQYF. Looking up the rest from reference TRBV9 and TRBJ2-5 gives the full variable domain: DSGVTQTPKHLITATGQRVTLRCSPRSGDLSVYWYQQSLDQGLQFLIQYYNGEERAKGNILERFSAQQFPDLHSELNLSSLELGDSALYFCASSPRTSGEETQYFGPGTRLLVL.

This clone was seen repeatedly, ten times or more. The chain uses TRBV6-4 and TRBJ1-5; D not resolved. This CDR3 is 14 amino acids long. Germline lookup yields CDR1 MRHNA and CDR2 SNTAGT. Trimming left V 10 bases short and J 0 bases short, with 13 bases between. The CDR3, as DNA: TGTGCCATTAGTAAGGGTTTTAGCAATCAGCCCCAGCATTTT. It translates to CAISKGFSNQPQHF.

The chain combines TRBV20-1 with TRBJ2-1; D might be TRBD1 (5 bases). V was trimmed by 4 bases and J by 2 bases, leaving 15 bases between them. The CDR3 consists of 15 residues. Germline V gene lookup returns CDR1 DFQATT and CDR2 SNEGSKA (reference sequence). The CDR3 protein is CSAIDPTAPYNEQFF. CDR3 sequence (DNA): TGCAGTGCTATAGATCCGACAGCACCCTACAATGAGCAGTTCTTC.

This clone has ten or more counts. CDR3 amino acids: CASSPGPTGYGYTF. CDR3 nucleotides: TGTGCCAGCAGCCCGGGGCCCACTGGCTATGGCTACACCTTC. The rearrangement uses TRBV9 and TRBJ1-2, with D possibly TRBD1 on 5 matching bases. V lost 4 bases to trimming and J lost 4 bases, with 14 bases between them. This CDR3 spans 14 amino acids. Germline-derived CDR1 and CDR2 are SGDLS and YYNGEE.

This clone was observed at least ten times. This chain links TRBV20-1 with TRBJ1-3; D gene uncertain. Germline CDR1 DFQATT, CDR2 SNEGSKA (reference sequence). This CDR3 comprises 12 residues. V was pared by 3 bases and J by 1 base, with 4 bases between. CDR3 coding DNA: TGCAGTGCTAGGGGATCTGGAAACACCATATATTTT. Amino acids: CSARGSGNTIYF.

This clone was counted between two and nine times. Given a much more abundant clone one base away, this may be a read error. This sequence joins TRBV12-3 or TRBV12-4 and TRBJ2-1, with 7 bases aligning to TRBD1. The CDR3 contains 14 residues. V trimming: 8 bases; J trimming: 5 bases; junction bases outside the gene matches: 9. The CDR3 nucleotides are TGTGCCAGCGGTCCCGGACAGGTGAACAATGAGCAGTTCTTC. This translates into CASGPGQVNNEQFF.

This clone was seen repeatedly, ten times or more. The gene calls are TRBV7-8 and TRBJ2-7, with 9 positions matching TRBD1. Trimming removed 1 base from V and 4 bases from J; junction bases left unmatched: 11. This CDR3 contains 17 residues. Germline assignment: CDR1 SGHVS and CDR2 FQNEAQ. The CDR3 DNA reads TGTGCCAGCAGCTTAGGGGCCGGGACAGGGACCCTATACGAGCAGTACTTC. Protein: CASSLGAGTGTLYEQYF.

In this sample, this clone turned up many times. The conserved final phenylalanine or tryptophan is absent from the CDR3, which likely points to a read error. V is TRBV20-1 and J is TRBJ2-1; possible D gene TRBD1, 5 bases. V was clipped by 0 bases and J by 7 bases, with 10 bases between them. Germline CDR1 reads DFQATT; CDR2 reads SNEGSKA (reference sequence). This CDR3 has 13 residues. The CDR3 loop is CSARDIGVNEQFL. CDR3 nucleotide sequence: TGCAGTGCTAGAGATATAGGGGTGAATGAGCAGTTCCTC.

This clone is medium-sized by share. The chain employs TRBV28 and TRBJ1-2; D may be TRBD1 (5 bases). This CDR3 has 14 amino acids. Trimming took 4 bases from V and 1 from J, leaving 10 bases between them. Germline V gene sequence: CDR1 MDHEN, CDR2 SYDVKM. This chain's CDR3 is CASSSGAHNYGYTF. CDR3 coding DNA: TGTGCCAGCAGTTCTGGGGCGCATAACTATGGCTACACCTTC.

In its sample, this clone is large. V is TRBV6-1 and J is TRBJ1-5, with a possible D match to TRBD1 (5 bases). The ends were cut back, 8 bases at V and 4 bases at J, with 15 bases in the middle. This CDR3 is built from 14 residues. The V gene's germline CDR1 is MNHNS and CDR2 SASEGT. The CDR3 spells CASHGGEHNQPQHF. For the CDR3, the DNA is TGTGCCAGCCATGGGGGGGAGCATAATCAGCCCCAGCATTTT.